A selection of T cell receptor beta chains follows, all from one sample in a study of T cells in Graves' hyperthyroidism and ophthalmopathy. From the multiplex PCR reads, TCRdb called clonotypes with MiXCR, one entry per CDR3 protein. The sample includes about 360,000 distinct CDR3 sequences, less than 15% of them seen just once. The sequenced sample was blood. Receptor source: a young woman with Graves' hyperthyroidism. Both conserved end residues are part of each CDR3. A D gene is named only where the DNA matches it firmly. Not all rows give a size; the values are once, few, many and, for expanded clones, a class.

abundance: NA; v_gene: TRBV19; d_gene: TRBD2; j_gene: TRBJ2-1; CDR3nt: TGTGCCAGTAGTATAGTGACTAGCGGGATCGAGCAGTTCTTC; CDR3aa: CASSIVTSGIEQFF
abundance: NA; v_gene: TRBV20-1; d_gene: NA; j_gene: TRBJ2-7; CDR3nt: TGCAGTGCTAGAGATCCGATGGGGGGACCTTCCTACGAGCAGTACTTC; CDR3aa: CSARDPMGGPSYEQYF
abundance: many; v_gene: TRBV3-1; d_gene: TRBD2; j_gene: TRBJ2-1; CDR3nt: TGTGCCAGCAGTCTCCTGTGGACTAGCGGACCCTTGAGCTCCTACAATGAGCAGTTCTTC; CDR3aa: CASSLLWTSGPLSSYNEQFF
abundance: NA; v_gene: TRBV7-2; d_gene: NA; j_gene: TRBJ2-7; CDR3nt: TGTGCCAGCAGTTCGCATGCAGGGGTCGAGCAGTACTTC; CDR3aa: CASSSHAGVEQYF
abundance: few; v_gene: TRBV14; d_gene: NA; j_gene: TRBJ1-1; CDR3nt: TGTGCCAGCAGCCCCCCGGGACCGCCGAACACTGAAGCTTTCTTT; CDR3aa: CASSPPGPPNTEAFF
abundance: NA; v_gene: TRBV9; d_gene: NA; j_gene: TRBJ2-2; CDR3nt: TGTGCCAGCAGCAAGCGTAACACCGGGGAGCTGTTTTTT; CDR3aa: CASSKRNTGELFF
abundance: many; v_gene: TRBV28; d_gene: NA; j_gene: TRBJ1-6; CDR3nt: TGTGCCAGCAGACTTACAGGAGGAGGTATTTCACCCCTCCACTTT; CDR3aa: CASRLTGGGISPLHF
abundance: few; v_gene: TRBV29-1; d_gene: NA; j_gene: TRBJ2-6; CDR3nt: TGCAGCGCCCGGACTACTGGGGCCAACGTCCTGACTTTC; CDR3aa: CSARTTGANVLTF
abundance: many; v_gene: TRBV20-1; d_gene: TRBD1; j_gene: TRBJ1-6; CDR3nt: TGCAGTGCTAAGGGGGCTGGCTATAATTCACCCCTCCACTTT; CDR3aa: CSAKGAGYNSPLHF
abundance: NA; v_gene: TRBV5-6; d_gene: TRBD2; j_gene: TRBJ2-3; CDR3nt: TGTGCCAGCAACTTAGCGGGGGGGACATCAGATACGCAGTATTTT; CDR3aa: CASNLAGGTSDTQYF
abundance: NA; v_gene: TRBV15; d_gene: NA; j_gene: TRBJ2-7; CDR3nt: TGTGCCACCAGCAGAGACCAAAGACGGGGCGAGCAGTACTTC; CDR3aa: CATSRDQRRGEQYF
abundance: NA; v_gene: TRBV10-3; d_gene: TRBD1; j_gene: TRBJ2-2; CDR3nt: TGTGCCATCAGTGGACAGGGAATTGGGGGGGAGCTGTTTTTT; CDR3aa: CAISGQGIGGELFF
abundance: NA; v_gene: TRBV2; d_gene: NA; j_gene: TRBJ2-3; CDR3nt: TGTGCCAGCACCTCCCCGGGGTTGGCAGATACGCAGTATTTT; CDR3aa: CASTSPGLADTQYF
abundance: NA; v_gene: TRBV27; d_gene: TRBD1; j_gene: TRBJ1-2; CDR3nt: TGTGCCAGCAGTCCGGGGACAGGGGGCGCACTTGGCTACACCTTC; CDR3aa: CASSPGTGGALGYTF
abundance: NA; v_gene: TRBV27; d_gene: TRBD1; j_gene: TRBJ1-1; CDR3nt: TGTGCCAGCAGTTTCGGCGCAGGGGGCTGGACTGAAGCTTTCTTT; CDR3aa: CASSFGAGGWTEAFF
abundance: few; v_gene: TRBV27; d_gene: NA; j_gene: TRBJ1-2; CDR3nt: TGTGCCAGCAGTTTAGGTGGGCGAAGTGGCCACACCTTC; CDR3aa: CASSLGGRSGHTF
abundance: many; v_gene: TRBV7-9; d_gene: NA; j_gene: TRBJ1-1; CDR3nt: TGTGCCAGCATGGAAGGGACACTGAACACTGAAGCTTTCTTT; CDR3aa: CASMEGTLNTEAFF
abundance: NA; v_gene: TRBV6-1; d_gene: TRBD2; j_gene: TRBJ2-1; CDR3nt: TGTGCCAGCAGCCAAGCGGGACATGAGCAGTTCTTC; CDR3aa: CASSQAGHEQFF
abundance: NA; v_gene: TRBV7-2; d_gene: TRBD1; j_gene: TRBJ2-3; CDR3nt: TGTGCCAGCAAACAGGGGGCCTTTGGAGATACGCAGTATTTT; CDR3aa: CASKQGAFGDTQYF
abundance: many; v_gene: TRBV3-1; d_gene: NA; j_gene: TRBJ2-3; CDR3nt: TGTGCCAGCAGCCAAGTCGGTGGGACTAGCACAGATACGCAGTATTTT; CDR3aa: CASSQVGGTSTDTQYF
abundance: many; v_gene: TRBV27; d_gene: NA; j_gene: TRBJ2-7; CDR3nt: TGTGCCAGCAGTTTCGGGGGCGAGCAGTACTTC; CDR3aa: CASSFGGEQYF
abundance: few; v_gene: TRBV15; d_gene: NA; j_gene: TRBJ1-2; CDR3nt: TGTGCCACCAGCTTAGGGGTTGCCTATGGCTACACCTTC; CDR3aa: CATSLGVAYGYTF
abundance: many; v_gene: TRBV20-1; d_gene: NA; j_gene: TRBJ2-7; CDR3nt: TGCAGTGCTAGAGACGATGGGGCAGGAGGAGGAACCTACGAGCAGTACTTC; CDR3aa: CSARDDGAGGGTYEQYF
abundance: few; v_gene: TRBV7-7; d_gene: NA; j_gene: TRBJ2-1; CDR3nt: TGTGCTAGCAGCTTAGCCCCGACGGTTGAGCAGCTCTTC; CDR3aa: CASSLAPTVEQLF
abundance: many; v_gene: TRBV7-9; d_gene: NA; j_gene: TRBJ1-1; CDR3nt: TGTGCCAGCAGCCCCCCGGGGAGATCCACTGAAGCTTTCTTT; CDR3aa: CASSPPGRSTEAFF
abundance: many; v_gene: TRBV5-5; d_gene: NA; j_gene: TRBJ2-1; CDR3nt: TGTGCCAGCAGCTTATCTAGGAATGAGCAGTTCTTC; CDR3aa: CASSLSRNEQFF
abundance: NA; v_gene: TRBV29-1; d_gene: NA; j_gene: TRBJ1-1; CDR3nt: TGCAGCGTCCCCGTTGGGACTGAAGCTTTCTTT; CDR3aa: CSVPVGTEAFF
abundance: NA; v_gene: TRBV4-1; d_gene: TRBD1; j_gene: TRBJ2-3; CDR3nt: TGCGCCAGCCGGGACAGTGGAACAGATACGCAGTATTTT; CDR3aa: CASRDSGTDTQYF
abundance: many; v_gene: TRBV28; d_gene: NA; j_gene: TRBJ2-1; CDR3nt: TGTGCCAGCAGTTTAAACGCGCTCAATGAGCAGTTCTTC; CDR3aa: CASSLNALNEQFF
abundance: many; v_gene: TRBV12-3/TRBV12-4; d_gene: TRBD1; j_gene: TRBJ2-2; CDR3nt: TGTGCCAGCAGTTCCTCGGACAGGGGAGGGGAGCTGTTTTTT; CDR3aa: CASSSSDRGGELFF
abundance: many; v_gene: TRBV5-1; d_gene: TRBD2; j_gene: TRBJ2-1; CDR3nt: TGCGCCAGCAGCCTGGGACTAGCCTCCAACAATGAGCAGTTCTTC; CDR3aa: CASSLGLASNNEQFF
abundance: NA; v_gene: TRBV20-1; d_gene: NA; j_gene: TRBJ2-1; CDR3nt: TGCAGTGCTAGAGATCAGGGTATCCGGCGGGGACACAATGAGCAGCTCTTC; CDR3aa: CSARDQGIRRGHNEQLF
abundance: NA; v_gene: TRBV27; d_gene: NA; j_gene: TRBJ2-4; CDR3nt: TGTGCCAGCAGTCCCCGGGGGGCTGGAGGCAAAAACATTCAGTACTTC; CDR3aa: CASSPRGAGGKNIQYF
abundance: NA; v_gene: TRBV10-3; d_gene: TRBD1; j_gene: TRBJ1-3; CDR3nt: TGTGCCACATATTCCGGGGACAGAAGCTCTGGAAACACCATATATTTT; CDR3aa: CATYSGDRSSGNTIYF
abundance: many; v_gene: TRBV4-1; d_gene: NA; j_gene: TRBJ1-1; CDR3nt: TGCGCCAGCAGCCAAGGGGGCGTGGAACGGGCTTTCTTT; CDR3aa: CASSQGGVERAFF
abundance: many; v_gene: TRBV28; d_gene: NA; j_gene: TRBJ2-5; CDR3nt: TGTGCCAGCAGTCCCGATAATAGAGTAGAGACCCAGTACTTC; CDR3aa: CASSPDNRVETQYF
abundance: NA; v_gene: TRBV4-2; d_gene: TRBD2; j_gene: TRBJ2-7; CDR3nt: TGTGCCAGCAGCCAAGATCGAGGAGCGGGAGGGACGACCTACGAGCAGTACTTC; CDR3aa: CASSQDRGAGGTTYEQYF
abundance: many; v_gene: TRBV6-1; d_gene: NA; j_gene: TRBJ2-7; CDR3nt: TGTGCCACCCAAGGTTGGGGAACGGGCGAGCAGTACTTC; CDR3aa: CATQGWGTGEQYF
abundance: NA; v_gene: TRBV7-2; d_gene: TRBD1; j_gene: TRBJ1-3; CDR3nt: TGTGCCAGCAGTCCGCAGGGACAGCTCTCTGGAAACACCATATATTTT; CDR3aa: CASSPQGQLSGNTIYF